Included here is one TCR beta chain sequence, with context. Its target is not known. The entry originates in a study of CXCR3-negative and CXCR3-positive naive CD8 T cells. Study at large: TRB reads totalled about 140 million, about 1.5 +/- 0.3 million per library.

From germline, CDR1 is SQVTM and CDR2 ANQGSEA. The length of the CDR3 is 15 residues. Study results and caveats: Comparison of naive subsets found surface CD5 to be comparable, and TCR strength was inferred on the basis of TRB CDR3 properties.

Phenotypically, naive CD8+ T cells corresponded to CD45RO-CCR7+CD27+CD95-. It was by 5' RACE with UMI labels that the TRB cDNA libraries were prepared. Each CDR3 protein gets one entry in TCRdb, which reprocessed the 5' RACE reads and gives no DNA. With 90,000 to 100,000 distinct CDR3 sequences in the sample, the ten largest clones hold approximately 1.5%. Sequenced input: naive CXCR3- CD8+ T cells from blood. Regarding subset: CD45RO-CCR7+CD27+CD95- naive CD8+ T cells lacking CXCR3 (TNR3-). The chain is built from TRBV29-1 and TRBJ2-7; without DNA, the TCRdb call of TRBD1 cannot be checked. The receptor's source is a human donor in good health. Some clones in this sample may be carry-over from other donors' samples. CDR3 amino acids: CSARETGLSSYEQYF.